The rows below give T cell receptor beta chains drawn from one sample of a study of shared clonotypes between healthy human individuals. The data were produced by immunoSEQ multiplex PCR, yet TCRdb's version contains in-frame clones alone and is incomplete. The sample has over a million clones; about 80% are singletons. Sequencing used memory CD4+ T cells sorted from blood. All receptors derive from a young man in good health. Each CDR3 is given with its conserved first and last residue. The order of the fields is V gene, clone size, J gene, D gene, CDR3 protein, CDR3 DNA. D genes are given only for firm matches. Not every row has a clone size; where given, it reads once, few, many or a size class.

TRBV28	-	TRBJ1-2	TRBD1	CASSLGGGQGNYGYTF	TGTGCCAGCAGTTTAGGGGGGGGACAGGGAAACTATGGCTACACCTTC
TRBV7-9	once	TRBJ2-2	TRBD1	CASAGTGATGELFF	TGTGCCAGCGCCGGGACAGGAGCAACCGGGGAGCTGTTTTTT
TRBV6-5	-	TRBJ2-5	TRBD2	CASSYGLAGGQETQYF	TGTGCCAGCAGTTATGGGCTAGCGGGAGGGCAAGAGACCCAGTACTTC
TRBV5-1	-	TRBJ2-7	-	CASSLGVYNNEQYF	TGCGCCAGCAGCTTGGGGGTTTATAACAACGAGCAGTACTTC
TRBV15	-	TRBJ1-4	TRBD1	CATSTGQGTNEKLFF	TGTGCCACCAGCACGGGACAGGGTACTAATGAAAAACTGTTTTTT
TRBV7-2	-	TRBJ2-3	-	CASSSQGPKVTQYF	TGTGCCAGCAGCTCCCAGGGTCCTAAAGTTACGCAGTATTTT
TRBV10-3	-	TRBJ1-1	TRBD1	CAISRTGDTEAFF	TGTGCCATCAGTCGTACAGGGGACACTGAAGCTTTCTTT
TRBV21-1	-	TRBJ2-5	-	CASKHGGGGPSETQYF	TGTGCCAGCAAGCACGGGGGCGGGGGCCCGTCAGAGACCCAGTACTTC
TRBV4-3	-	TRBJ2-1	TRBD2	CASSQVRGLVNEQFF	TGCGCCAGCAGCCAAGTAAGGGGACTAGTCAATGAGCAGTTCTTC
TRBV10-1	-	TRBJ1-1	-	CASSESDRPEAFF	TGCGCCAGCAGTGAATCAGACAGGCCTGAAGCTTTCTTT